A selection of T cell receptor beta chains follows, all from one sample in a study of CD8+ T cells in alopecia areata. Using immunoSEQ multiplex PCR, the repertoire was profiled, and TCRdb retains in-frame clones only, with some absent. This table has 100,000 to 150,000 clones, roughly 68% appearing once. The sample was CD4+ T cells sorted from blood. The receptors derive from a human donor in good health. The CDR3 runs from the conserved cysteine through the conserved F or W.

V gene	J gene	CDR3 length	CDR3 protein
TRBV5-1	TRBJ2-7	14	CASSLTSGGNEQYF
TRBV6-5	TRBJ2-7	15	CASRSTGTGGYEQYF
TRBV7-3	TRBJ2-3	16	CASSSTSGGAADTQYF
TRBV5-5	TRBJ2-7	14	CASSLAGARYEQYF
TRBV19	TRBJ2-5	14	CASRTGTHQETQYF
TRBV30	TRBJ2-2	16	CAWSEFVTGNTGELFF
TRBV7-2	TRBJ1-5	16	CASSLARGGGNQPQHF
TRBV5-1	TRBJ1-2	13	CASSQTGNYGYTF
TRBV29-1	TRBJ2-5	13	CSAEKGGQETQYF
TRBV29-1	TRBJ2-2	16	CSVEEGDGLQDGELFF
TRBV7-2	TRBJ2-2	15	CASRALGGPGGELFF
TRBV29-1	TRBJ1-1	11	CSVGLLDKAFF
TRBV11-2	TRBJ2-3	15	CASSLGASGGTAQYF
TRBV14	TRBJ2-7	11	CASSQGTRQYF
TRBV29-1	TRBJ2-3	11	CSGNRADTQYF
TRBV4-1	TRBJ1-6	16	CASSSQGDRVGSPLHF
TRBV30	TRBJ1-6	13	CAWTRQGNSPLHF
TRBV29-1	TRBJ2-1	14	CSVGGASSYNEQFF
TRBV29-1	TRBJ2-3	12	CSVDPFLNTQYF
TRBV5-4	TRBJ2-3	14	CASSSQTGTDTQYF
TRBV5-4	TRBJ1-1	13	CASSRDRDGEAFF
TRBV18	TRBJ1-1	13	CASSPDQNTEAFF